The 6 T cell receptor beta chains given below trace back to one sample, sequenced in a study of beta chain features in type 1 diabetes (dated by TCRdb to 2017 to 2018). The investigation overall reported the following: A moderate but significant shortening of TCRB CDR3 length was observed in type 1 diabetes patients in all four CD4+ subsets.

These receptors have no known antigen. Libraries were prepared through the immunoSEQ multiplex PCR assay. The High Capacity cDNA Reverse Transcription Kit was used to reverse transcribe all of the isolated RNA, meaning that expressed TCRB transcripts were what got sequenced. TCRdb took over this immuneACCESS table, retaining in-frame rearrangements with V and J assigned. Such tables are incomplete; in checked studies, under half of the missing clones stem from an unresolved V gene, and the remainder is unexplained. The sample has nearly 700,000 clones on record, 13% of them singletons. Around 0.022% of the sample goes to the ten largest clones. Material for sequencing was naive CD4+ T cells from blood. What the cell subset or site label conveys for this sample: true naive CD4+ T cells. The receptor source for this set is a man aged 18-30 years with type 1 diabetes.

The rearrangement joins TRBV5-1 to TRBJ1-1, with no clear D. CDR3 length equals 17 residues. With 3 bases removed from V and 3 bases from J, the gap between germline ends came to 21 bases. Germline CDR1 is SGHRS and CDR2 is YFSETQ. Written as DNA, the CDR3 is TGCGCCAGCAGCTCGGATGCGAACCCCAATATCCACACTGAAGCTTTCTTT. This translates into CASSSDANPNIHTEAFF.

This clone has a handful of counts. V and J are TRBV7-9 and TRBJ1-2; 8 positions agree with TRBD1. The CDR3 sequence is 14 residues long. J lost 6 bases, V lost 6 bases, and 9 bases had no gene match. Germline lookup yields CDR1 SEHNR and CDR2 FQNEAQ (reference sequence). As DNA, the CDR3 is TGTGCCAGCAGGTCAGGGGGCGAAGGAAATGGCTACACCTTC. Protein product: CASRSGGEGNGYTF.

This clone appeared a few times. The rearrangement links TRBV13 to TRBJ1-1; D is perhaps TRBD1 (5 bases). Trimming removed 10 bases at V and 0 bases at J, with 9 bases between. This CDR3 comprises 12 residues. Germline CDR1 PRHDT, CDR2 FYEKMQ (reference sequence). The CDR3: CANKGLNTEAFF. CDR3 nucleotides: TGTGCCAATAAGGGGTTGAACACTGAAGCTTTCTTT.

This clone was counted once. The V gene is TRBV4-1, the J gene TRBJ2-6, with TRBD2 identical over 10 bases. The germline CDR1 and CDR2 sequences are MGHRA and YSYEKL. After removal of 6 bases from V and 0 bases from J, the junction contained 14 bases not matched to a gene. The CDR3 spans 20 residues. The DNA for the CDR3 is TGCGCCAGCAGGGACAGGATAGCGGGGGGTCCAATCTCTGGGGCCAACGTCCTGACTTTC. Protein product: CASRDRIAGGPISGANVLTF.

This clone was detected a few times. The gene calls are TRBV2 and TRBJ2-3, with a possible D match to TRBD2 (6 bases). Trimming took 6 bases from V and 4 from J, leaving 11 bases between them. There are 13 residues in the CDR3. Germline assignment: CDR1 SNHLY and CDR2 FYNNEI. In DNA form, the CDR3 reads TGTGCCAGCAGGGGGGGTACGGCAGATACGCAGTATTTT. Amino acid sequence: CASRGGTADTQYF.

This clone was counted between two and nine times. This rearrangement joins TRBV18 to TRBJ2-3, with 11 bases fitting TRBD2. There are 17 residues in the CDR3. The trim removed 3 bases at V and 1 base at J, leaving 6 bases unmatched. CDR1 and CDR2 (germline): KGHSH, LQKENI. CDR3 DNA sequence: TGTGCCAGCTCACCCCTTCTAGCGGGGGGAGGCACAGATACGCAGTATTTT. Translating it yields CASSPLLAGGGTDTQYF.